This is a list of T cell receptor beta chains from one sample in a study of blood T cell repertoires in COVID-19. Sequencing used immunoSEQ multiplex PCR; TCRdb keeps in-frame clones, though not all of them. The profile shows some 70,000 clones, 87% of them singletons. The sequenced sample was peripheral blood. These receptors all stem from a man in his forties or fifties with active COVID-19. CDR3s include the opening cysteine and the closing phenylalanine or tryptophan. The order of the fields is CDR3 DNA, CDR3 protein, J gene, D gene, clone size, V gene. A D gene is named only where the DNA matches it firmly. The size entry is marked missing in some rows and otherwise reads once, few, many or a size class.

TGTGCCAGCAGTAGCAGGGGACGGCACTATGGCTACACCTTC,CASSSRGRHYGYTF,TRBJ1-2,NA,NA,TRBV27
TGTGCCAGCAGTAGGGGGACTAGCGGGGTAAGAGAGACCCAGTACTTC,CASSRGTSGVRETQYF,TRBJ2-5,TRBD2,NA,TRBV2
TGTGCCAGCAGTGGACAGGGGGATACTGAAGCTTTCTTT,CASSGQGDTEAFF,TRBJ1-1,TRBD1,NA,TRBV2
TGTGCCAGTAGTCAGGGGTATGAGCAGTTCTTC,CASSQGYEQFF,TRBJ2-1,NA,NA,TRBV19
TGCGCCAGCAGCCAAGCCCAGGGGGCGGGTGAAAAACTGTTTTTT,CASSQAQGAGEKLFF,TRBJ1-4,TRBD1,NA,TRBV4-3
TGTGCCAGCAGCTCACGACAGGGAGGAGAGCAGTACTTC,CASSSRQGGEQYF,TRBJ2-7,NA,NA,TRBV5-8
TGTGCCAGTAGACTCGGGCCTCAGGGCGGGGAGCTGTTTTTT,CASRLGPQGGELFF,TRBJ2-2,NA,NA,TRBV19
TGTGCCAGCAGTGAACCGGGACTAGGCACAGATACGCAGTATTTT,CASSEPGLGTDTQYF,TRBJ2-3,TRBD2,NA,TRBV6-1
TGTGCCAGCAGCCCCTTCCTAGCGGGGGGATTCTACGAGCAGTACTTC,CASSPFLAGGFYEQYF,TRBJ2-7,TRBD2,NA,TRBV5-6
TGTGCCAGTAGCGGGACCTACAATGAGCAGTTCTTC,CASSGTYNEQFF,TRBJ2-1,TRBD2,once,TRBV28
TGCGCCAGCAGCCTAGTGGGCGGGAGAGGAATGTACGAGCAGTACTTC,CASSLVGGRGMYEQYF,TRBJ2-7,TRBD2,NA,TRBV5-1
TGTGCCAGCAGCGGGACAGGGTTTTCCTACGAGCAGTACTTC,CASSGTGFSYEQYF,TRBJ2-7,TRBD1,few,TRBV27
TGTGCCAGCAGGGGGGCGGACAGGGAGGCTTTCTTT,CASRGADREAFF,TRBJ1-1,TRBD1,few,TRBV27